Listed below are T cell receptor beta chains from one sample, sequenced in a study of T cells after yellow fever vaccination. TCRdb analysed the 5' RACE reads with MiXCR anew, one entry per CDR3 protein. The sample contains about 320,000 distinct CDR3 sequences, over 3.5% of which appear only once. The sequencing here drew on PBMCs, taken 15 days after the yellow fever booster vaccination. These receptor sequences come from a man younger than 35 who received the YFV17D yellow fever vaccine. The CDR3 runs from the conserved cysteine through the conserved F or W. The D gene is left open where the match is weak. Size values are once, few and many counts, or a class for expanded clones, and some rows have none.

d_call,j_call,v_call,clone_size,cdr3_nt,cdr3_aa
.,TRBJ1-3,TRBV7-2,many,TGTGCCAGCAGCTTAGCTTTCCAGGGACCATCTGGAAACACCATATATTTT,CASSLAFQGPSGNTIYF
.,TRBJ1-6,TRBV7-6,many,TGTGCCAGCAGCTTGAGCGACACCGGTAATTCACCCCTCCACTTT,CASSLSDTGNSPLHF
.,TRBJ2-2,TRBV5-1,many,TGCGCCAGCAGCGACCCCCAAGGCACCGGGGAGCTGTTTTTT,CASSDPQGTGELFF
.,TRBJ2-3,TRBV5-1,many,TGCGCCAGCAGCTTGGAGGGGGGTGCGCAGTATTTT,CASSLEGGAQYF
.,TRBJ2-4,TRBV7-8,many,TGTGCCAGCAGCTTAGCGGGGGCTGCCAAAAACATTCAGTACTTC,CASSLAGAAKNIQYF
TRBD1,TRBJ1-1,TRBV15,.,TGTGCCACCAGCAGAGAAACAGGGGGCGTCACTGAAGCTTTCTTT,CATSRETGGVTEAFF
.,TRBJ1-2,TRBV18,few,TGTGCCAGCTCACCCTATGGGCAGGGAGATGGCTACACCTTC,CASSPYGQGDGYTF
.,TRBJ1-4,TRBV7-9,few,TGTGCCAGCAGAAGAGAGGAGGGCGAAAAACTGTTTTTT,CASRREEGEKLFF
.,TRBJ1-2,TRBV4-3,many,TGCGCCAGCAGCCAAGATTGGGGAAACTATGGCTACACCTTC,CASSQDWGNYGYTF
.,TRBJ2-2,TRBV15,many,TGTGCCACCAGCCCATGGACAGATGAAACCGGGGAGCTGTTTTTT,CATSPWTDETGELFF
.,TRBJ1-2,TRBV19,.,TGTGCCAGTAGTACGGAGGGCTATGGCTACACCTTC,CASSTEGYGYTF
.,TRBJ2-5,TRBV9,many,TGTGCCAGCAGCGTAGCCGGAATGCGAGAGACCCAGTACTTC,CASSVAGMRETQYF
.,TRBJ2-7,TRBV14,.,TGTGCCAGCAGCCCCGGCCGGGACGGTAACTACGAGCAGTACTTC,CASSPGRDGNYEQYF
TRBD1,TRBJ1-5,TRBV6-2/TRBV6-3,many,TGTGCCAGCAACAGGCGGGACAGTTATTATAGCAATCAGCCCCAGCATTTT,CASNRRDSYYSNQPQHF
.,TRBJ1-1,TRBV7-2,many,TGTGCCAGCAGCTCAGGTCCGGAGCAAGCTTTCTTT,CASSSGPEQAFF
TRBD2,TRBJ2-1,TRBV6-5,many,TGTGCCAGCAGTTTATCGTCTAGCGGGGAGTACAATGAGCAGTTCTTC,CASSLSSSGEYNEQFF
.,TRBJ2-1,TRBV6-2/TRBV6-3,.,TGTGCCAGCACCATGGACGGAAGCTCCTACAATGAGCAGTTCTTC,CASTMDGSSYNEQFF
.,TRBJ1-6,TRBV5-5,many,TGTGCCAGCAGCTTGGGCAGGGGTAATTCACCCCTCCACTTT,CASSLGRGNSPLHF
TRBD2,TRBJ2-5,TRBV4-3,many,TGCGCCAGCAGCCAAGCAGGACTAGAAGAGACCCAGTACTTC,CASSQAGLEETQYF
TRBD2,TRBJ2-3,TRBV2,few,TGTGCCAGCAGTGAAAGGCTAGCGGGGCCCCTGGAGTATTTT,CASSERLAGPLEYF
.,TRBJ1-4,TRBV20-1,many,TGCAGTGCTAGCGGGGCGCACCAAGAGGGGGCAACTAATGAAAAACTGTTTTTT,CSASGAHQEGATNEKLFF
TRBD1,TRBJ1-4,TRBV15,many,TGTGCCACCAAAGATAACAGGGGTCTCGAAGCTAATGAAAAACTGTTTTTT,CATKDNRGLEANEKLFF
.,TRBJ1-4,TRBV6-5,few,TGTGCCAGCACCCCCGTTGGCCGGCAGAATGAAAAACTGTTTTTT,CASTPVGRQNEKLFF
.,TRBJ1-1,TRBV12-5,many,TGTGCTAGTGGTTTGGGGGGACAAGTGAACACTGAAGCTTTCTTT,CASGLGGQVNTEAFF
TRBD2,TRBJ2-1,TRBV7-2,.,TGTGCCAGCAGCTTAAGCTTAGCGGGGGGGGATAAGCAGTTCTTC,CASSLSLAGGDKQFF
.,TRBJ1-1,TRBV5-1,few,TGCGCCAGCAGCCCACTTAGGGAGGGGAGAACTGAAGCTTTCTTT,CASSPLREGRTEAFF
.,TRBJ2-3,TRBV20-1,many,TGCAGTGCTAGAGTACTAGCCGGGGGGACAGCAGATACGCAGTATTTT,CSARVLAGGTADTQYF
.,TRBJ2-7,TRBV7-2,many,TGTGCCAGCAGCTTAGTAGGAGGGGGCGAGCAGTACTTC,CASSLVGGGEQYF
.,TRBJ1-2,TRBV5-1,many,TGCGCCAGCAGCTTGGTATTTTATTCTCCGTCGGTCTTTGGTTTCGGCTTTAACTATGGCTACACCTTC,CASSLVFYSPSVFGFGFNYGYTF
.,TRBJ2-5,TRBV4-3,many,TGCGCCAGCAGCCATGCTCTAGGCTACCAAGAGACCCAGTACTTC,CASSHALGYQETQYF
TRBD1,TRBJ1-5,TRBV9,.,TGTGCCAGCAGCGGGGGGACAGCGCAGAATCAGCCCCAGCATTTT,CASSGGTAQNQPQHF
.,TRBJ2-5,TRBV12-3/TRBV12-4,many,TGTGCCAGCAGTCGGAGGCTCGGAGAGACCCAGTACTTC,CASSRRLGETQYF
TRBD1,TRBJ1-1,TRBV20-1,many,TGCAGTGCTAGAGTTGCAGGGGGCGCAACTGAAGCTTTCTTT,CSARVAGGATEAFF
TRBD2,TRBJ2-3,TRBV6-5,.,TGTGCCAGCAGTTTACGGGGGGGCAGCTCAGATACGCAGTATTTT,CASSLRGGSSDTQYF
.,TRBJ1-2,TRBV29-1,many,TGCAGCGTTGAAGATTTCGCGGGGTCCGGCTACACCTTC,CSVEDFAGSGYTF
TRBD2,TRBJ2-1,TRBV27,.,TGTGCCAGCAGTCCAACTTCAGGACTAGCTCCACTCTACAATGAGCAGTTCTTC,CASSPTSGLAPLYNEQFF
.,TRBJ1-2,TRBV6-6,few,TGTGCCAGCAGACACCCGGGAACCCCTACATCCCGGAACTATGGCTACACCTTC,CASRHPGTPTSRNYGYTF
.,TRBJ2-3,TRBV5-1,few,TGCGCCAGCAGCTACCTGGACACGCCCCGGGGAGATACGCAGTATTTT,CASSYLDTPRGDTQYF
.,TRBJ2-3,TRBV7-2,few,TGTGCCAGCAACTGGGGCAGGGTACAAGATACGCAGTATTTT,CASNWGRVQDTQYF
.,TRBJ1-6,TRBV4-2,.,TGTGCCAGCAGCCAAGGGTCAAAGGACCGAAATTCACCCCTCCACTTT,CASSQGSKDRNSPLHF